One and the same sample provided the 5 T cell receptor beta chains below, sequenced in a study of glioma-infiltrating T cells after dendritic cell vaccination. Libraries were prepared by immunoSEQ multiplex PCR; TCRdb keeps only in-frame clonotypes and omits some of them. This table holds 70,000 to 90,000 clones, over 80% found once. Indicated time point: after dendritic cell vaccination, including at tumor progression/relapse. The material sequenced was blood, taken after dendritic cell vaccination. All receptors come from a human donor with glioblastoma.

The CDR3 reads CASSLTPQAGTQYF. CDR3 sequence (DNA): TGTGCCAGCAGCTTGACCCCTCAAGCGGGTACGCAGTATTTT. The rearrangement links TRBV7-6 to TRBJ2-3, with a tentative D call TRBD2 (6 bases). With 3 bases removed from V and 8 bases from J, the gap between germline ends came to 15 bases. Germline assignment: CDR1 SGHVS and CDR2 FNYEAQ. The CDR3 consists of 14 residues.

The CDR3 nucleotides are TGTGCCAGCAGTTACATAGGGGGCGATCAGCCCCAGCATTTT. Translating gives CASSYIGGDQPQHF. The chain carries TRBV6-6 and TRBJ1-5; 7 bases align to TRBD1. V dropped 2 bases and J dropped 5; count of bases not matched to a gene: 3. Germline-derived CDR1 and CDR2 are MNHNY and SVGAGI (reference sequence). The CDR3 covers 14 residues.

The chain employs TRBV11-2 and TRBJ2-7, with D possibly matching TRBD1 (6 bases). Germline V CDR1 and CDR2: SGHAT, FQNNGV. The CDR3 totals 12 residues. The V gene lost 5 bases and the J gene lost 4 bases, with 9 bases spanning the gap. This chain's CDR3 is CASSPQGYEQYF. Written as DNA, the CDR3 is TGTGCCAGCAGCCCGCAGGGGTACGAGCAGTACTTC.

The V gene is TRBV10-3, the J gene TRBJ2-5; TRBD2 matches at 8 bases. The CDR3 contains 16 residues. Germline-derived CDR1 and CDR2 are ENHRY and SYGVKD. Trimming removed 0 bases from V and 5 bases from J; junction bases left unmatched: 8. The CDR3 here is CAISESGTSGPETQYF. DNA for the CDR3: TGTGCCATCAGTGAGTCAGGAACTAGCGGCCCCGAGACCCAGTACTTC.

The chain combines TRBV4-1 with TRBJ1-5, with unresolved D. This CDR3 is 15 amino acids long. With 1 base removed from V and 0 bases from J, the gap between germline ends came to 7 bases. CDR1 is MGHRA, CDR2 YSYEKL, per germline. The CDR3, as DNA: TGCGCCAGCAGCCAAGGGCAATATAGCAATCAGCCCCAGCATTTT. It translates to CASSQGQYSNQPQHF.